The sequence of this T cell receptor beta chain was determined in a study of shared clonotypes between healthy human individuals (TCRdb year 2020). At the level of the whole study: The cohort included a few men and a couple of women between 18 and 49 years of age. Leukapheresis yielded between about 0.9 and 9.5 billion PBMCs per donor. To increase sequencing depth and limit assay-specific biases, TCR repertoire library preparation and sequencing were carried out by different laboratories using diverse techniques. To estimate repertoire size and how much clonotype sharing occurs between individuals, the study deeply sequenced the blood TCR repertoires of 5 or 6 healthy adults. For each donor, three plates each were used for CD4 naive and CD4 memory, two plates were used for CD8 naive, and one plate was used for CD8 memory.

Counted from cysteine to phenylalanine, this CDR3 has 14 amino acids. Of the read, only the CDR3 DNA is kept; its 42 bases are in frame from base 1. The junction carries 17 bases between V and J, which are trimmed by 6 bases and 8 bases respectively. From the germline V gene (reference sequence), CDR1 is WNHNN and CDR2 is SYGVQD. Points the paper makes about the study in general: Higher generation probabilities were observed for clonotypes shared by all four sorted-subset donors than for non-shared clonotypes. Sharing across four donors was observed for approximately 5% of naive CD4, about 4% of naive CD8, about 2.3% of memory CD4, and about 0.4% of memory CD8 clonotypes. Incomplete sequencing was indicated by rarefaction of sorted-subset datasets, despite the large sequencing depth. Because the study included a small number of donors, the genetic and exposure-history diversity represented was limited. Sampling was restricted to blood, and TCR repertoires in tissues likely differ from the TCR repertoires found in blood. Pairwise subsampling led to the expectation that sequencing depth would affect the degree of clonotype sharing among donors. Larger estimated clonotype richness was generally found for naive subsets than for memory subsets.

Using the deep immunoSEQ assay, multiplex PCR amplified TCR CDR3 regions from genomic DNA. For each cell subset, the extracted genomic DNA was distributed evenly across all wells of several immunoSEQ 96-well plates, and each plate served as one replicate. For sorted subsets, about 200 ng genomic DNA, equal to tens of thousands of T cell genomes, was loaded into each replicate PCR. Purified libraries were quantified with a Qubit 3.0 fluorometer, sized on a Bioanalyzer 2100, and re-quantified with the KAPA Library Quantification kit. Every immunoSEQ 96-well plate was sequenced on a separate single-read 150-cycle Illumina NextSeq 550 flow cell. The original methods were these. Because only junctional sequences without quality scores were contained in the immunoSEQ output, filtering matching that applied to full-length reads could not be performed. Sequences were annotated with PyIR, a Python wrapper for IgBLAST v1.9, using IMGT germline references to assign V/J genes and CDR3. Any read was removed if the V/J assignment was weak (E-value above 1e-6), the CDR3 was missing, or the read contained stop codons, out-of-frame junctions, or ambiguous translated residues. V3J clonotypes were defined as sequences sharing an identical inferred V gene, J gene, and CDR3 amino acid sequence. To compute the percentage overlap between repertoires, the number of shared unique clonotypes was divided by the size of the smaller repertoire. Three approaches were used to assess repertoire richness: RTK rarefaction, the Chao1 estimator, and Recon v2.1 estimates of unobserved clonotypes. For all TCRbeta clonotypes obtained by the gDNA method from a few donors, generation probabilities were computed with OLGA. Drawn from immuneACCESS, this table holds only the in-frame rearrangements with V and J called that TCRdb kept. Clones are partly lost; checked studies trace under half to an unresolved V gene and leave the rest unexplained. Clonal size and the V and J genes are those of that table, whereas D and trimming came from the DNA. For this sample the table gives 500,000 to 700,000 clones, of which roughly 95% were detected only once. The top ten clonotypes cover 0.11% of the sample.

Notes on this clone: The antigen it recognizes is unknown. The record has no base qualities; no much larger clone is one base away.

CD8 naive samples were CD45RO-negative cells positively selected for CCR7, giving a CD45RA+CCR7+ population that excluded TemRA cells. Healthy HIV-negative adults with no recently reported acute infections or vaccinations were included as donors. Every donor was a Caucasian adult living in Nashville, Tennessee, USA. Blood was collected by leukapheresis, and PBMCs were isolated by Ficoll-Histopaque density gradient centrifugation and then cryopreserved in liquid nitrogen vapor phase. Purity and quantity of every magnetically sorted T cell population were checked by analytical flow cytometry. Each sorted fraction had its genomic DNA isolated and then quantified by UV absorbance on a Nanodrop 2000c.

The TCR originated in a woman aged 25 to 39 in good health. The receptor chain draws on TRBV10-1 and TRBJ2-1, with the D gene call left open. The material sequenced was naive CD8+ T cells sorted from blood. The sample's cell subset or site label, decoded: CD45RA+CCR7+. CDR3 protein: CASSVPEASDEQFF. The sequenced DNA: TGCGCCAGCAGCGTCCCCGAGGCCAGCGATGAGCAGTTCTTC.